Below, 20 T cell receptor beta chains from the same sample are listed, as sequenced in a study of T cells in Graves' hyperthyroidism and ophthalmopathy. RNA transcripts gave rise to amplified TCR beta CDR3 regions. The HTBI primer set was used in a first-round RT-PCR of the TCR CDR3. From the multiplex PCR reads, TCRdb called clonotypes with MiXCR, one entry per CDR3 protein. The sample yields some 490,000 distinct CDR3 sequences, around a fifth seen once. The sequencing input was blood. The source of these receptors is a woman aged 70-85 years with Graves' ophthalmopathy.

This sequence joins TRBV6-2 or TRBV6-3 and TRBJ2-5, with 7 bases lining up with TRBD2. Germline V gene sequence: CDR1 MNHEY, CDR2 SVGEGT. J was trimmed by 2 bases and V by 5 bases; bases with no gene match: 11. This CDR3 has 16 residues. Written as DNA, the CDR3 is TGTGCCAGCAGTAACGGACTAGTTCATTTACAAGAGACCCAGTACTTC. Amino acids: CASSNGLVHLQETQYF.

The chain is built from TRBV3-1 and TRBJ2-1; no clear D. Looked up from germline, CDR1 is LGHDT and CDR2 is YNNKEL (reference sequence). V gave up 0 bases and J gave up 6 bases, with 15 bases separating them. The CDR3 has 16 residues. The DNA for the CDR3 is TGTGCCAGCAGCCAAGAAAGGCTCAGGCCCCGCAATGAGCAGTTCTTC. Translation: CASSQERLRPRNEQFF.

This clonotype was picked up many times. The chain employs TRBV6-1 and TRBJ1-4; 9 nucleotides line up with TRBD1. The germline V gene has CDR1 MNHNS and CDR2 SASEGT. J was trimmed by 5 bases and V by 5 bases; bases with no gene match: 6. The CDR3 extends over 15 amino acids. The CDR3, as DNA: TGTGCCAGCAGTTGGGGGACAGGGCGAAATGAAAAACTGTTTTTT. Translating it yields CASSWGTGRNEKLFF.

This clonotype was observed a single time. The chain carries TRBV5-1 and TRBJ2-2, with 7 bases that match TRBD1. The CDR3 spans 14 residues. Germline assignment: CDR1 SGHRS and CDR2 YFSETQ. The J segment lost 4 bases and the V segment lost 4 bases, leaving 4 bases of the junction unmatched. DNA of the CDR3: TGCGCCAGCAGCCCGGGACAGCCCACCGGGGAGCTGTTTTTT. Its protein product is CASSPGQPTGELFF. Full variable domain (remainder filled in from reference TRBV5-1 and TRBJ2-2): KAGVTQTPRYLIKTRGQQVTLSCSPISGHRSVSWYQQTPGQGLQFLFEYFSETQRNKGNFPGRFSGRQFSNSRSEMNVSTLELGDSALYLCASSPGQPTGELFFGEGSRLTVL.

In its sample, this clonotype was seen a few times. The CDR3 loop is CASSEAGPSYEQYF. DNA of the CDR3: TGTGCCAGCAGTGAAGCTGGGCCCTCCTACGAGCAGTACTTC. The chain employs TRBV6-1 and TRBJ2-7; D is unresolved. Trimming cost V 0 bases and J 0 bases, with 6 bases left between them. The CDR3 runs to 14 residues. Germline CDR1 is MNHNS and CDR2 is SASEGT.

The J gene is TRBJ1-5, the V gene TRBV4-3; D call uncertain. The CDR3 loop spans 15 amino acids. V was pared by 0 bases and J by 0 bases, with 6 bases between. Germline-derived CDR1 and CDR2 are LGHNA and YSLEER. Here the CDR3 DNA reads TGCGCCAGCAGCCAAGACAGGTATAGCAATCAGCCCCAGCATTTT. Its protein is CASSQDRYSNQPQHF.

This clonotype was observed many times. The chain links TRBV2 to TRBJ1-2, with 9 bases lining up with TRBD1. V gave up 6 bases and J gave up 4 bases; unmatched junction bases: 9. This CDR3 contains 15 residues. Germline assignment: CDR1 SNHLY and CDR2 FYNNEI. The CDR3 sequence is CASRVGQGLGYGYTF. The CDR3 nucleotides read TGTGCCAGCAGAGTCGGACAGGGGCTTGGCTATGGCTACACCTTC.

This clonotype was detected a few times. The rearrangement links TRBV5-1 to TRBJ2-5; D call uncertain. V lost 3 bases, J lost 2 bases, and 11 bases lay in between. The CDR3 runs 14 residues. CDR1 and CDR2 (germline): SGHRS, YFSETQ. CDR3 amino acids: CASSSPGLQETQYF. The CDR3 bases are TGCGCCAGCAGCTCCCCAGGTTTGCAAGAGACCCAGTACTTC.

The chain has TRBV18 and TRBJ1-1; possible D gene TRBD1, 5 bases. V gave up 4 bases and J gave up 11 bases, with 23 bases separating them. The germline V gene encodes CDR1 KGHSH and CDR2 LQKENI. There are 15 residues in the CDR3. CDR3 loop: CASSLRQAGEGWAFF. The CDR3 region has the DNA TGTGCCAGCTCACTACGTCAGGCAGGAGAGGGGTGGGCTTTCTTT.

This clonotype has only a few counts. J is TRBJ2-1 and V is TRBV3-1; perhaps D is TRBD1 or TRBD2 (6 bases each). The germline V gene encodes CDR1 LGHDT and CDR2 YNNKEL (reference sequence). CDR3 size: 11 residues. V lost 6 bases and J 10 bases, leaving 10 bases between the germline ends. The CDR3 loop reads CASRQGREQFF. The CDR3 bases are TGTGCCAGCAGGCAGGGGAGGGAGCAGTTCTTC.

This clonotype was counted at least ten times. V and J are TRBV2 and TRBJ1-2; 8 bases map to TRBD1. Germline trimming cut 10 bases from V and 2 bases from J; bases unmatched to any gene: 6. The CDR3 has 13 residues. The germline gives CDR1 SNHLY, CDR2 FYNNEI. The CDR3: CAIRTGSNYGYTF. CDR3 nucleotide sequence: TGTGCCATCCGGACAGGGTCGAACTATGGCTACACCTTC.

This sequence joins TRBV10-3 and TRBJ2-7; TRBD2 aligns across 7 bases. V lost 5 bases, J lost 2 bases, and 9 bases stayed unmatched. Per germline, CDR1 ENHRY and CDR2 SYGVKD. This CDR3 spans 15 amino acids. CDR3 residues: CAISHLPSGPYEQYF. The CDR3 coding sequence is TGTGCCATCAGTCATCTTCCTAGCGGCCCCTACGAGCAGTACTTC.

The chain uses TRBV4-2 and TRBJ2-7; the match to TRBD2 covers 7 bases. V lost 6 bases to trimming and J lost 4 bases; unmatched junction nucleotides: 3. The CDR3 runs to 12 residues. Per germline, CDR1 LGHNA and CDR2 YNFKEQ. CDR3 DNA: TGTGCCAGCAGGGGGCGGGGGTACGAGCAGTACTTC. Amino acid sequence: CASRGRGYEQYF.

This clonotype was counted many times. V is TRBV2 and J is TRBJ2-2, with a tentative D call TRBD2 (6 bases). V was shortened by 4 bases and J by 0 bases, with 9 bases between the two germline ends. The CDR3 is made up of 15 amino acids. The germline gives CDR1 SNHLY, CDR2 FYNNEI. The CDR3: CASSVADANTGELFF. Here the CDR3 DNA reads TGTGCCAGCAGTGTAGCGGACGCGAACACCGGGGAGCTGTTTTTT.

This clonotype was observed at least ten times. The chain uses TRBV30 and TRBJ1-1; weak D call: TRBD1 (6 bases). The ends were cut back, 5 bases at V and 7 bases at J, with 11 bases in the middle. The CDR3 is 11 residues long. Germline V gives CDR1 GTSNPN, CDR2 SVGIG (reference sequence). CDR3 DNA sequence: TGTGCCTGGGGACAGCGAAGTGAAGCTTTCTTT. Translating gives CAWGQRSEAFF.

This clonotype was seen at least ten times. The rearrangement links TRBV30 to TRBJ2-1, with TRBD2 identical over 7 bases. Germline CDR1 reads GTSNPN; CDR2 reads SVGIG (reference sequence). This CDR3 is built from 13 residues. The V segment lost 2 bases and the J segment 7 bases; nucleotides outside the gene matches: 5. This CDR3 is CAWSRGSGNEQFF. The CDR3 bases are TGTGCCTGGAGTCGGGGTAGCGGGAATGAGCAGTTCTTC.

The CDR3: CSGLTGGTEAFF. The CDR3 nucleotides read TGCAGCGGCCTGACAGGGGGCACTGAAGCTTTCTTT. The chain recombines TRBV29-1 with TRBJ1-1, with 9 bases identical to TRBD1. The CDR3 is 12 amino acids. Trimming at V came to 7 bases and at J to 4 bases, leaving 4 bases not matched to a gene. Germline loops: CDR1 SQVTM, CDR2 ANQGSEA. Combining the CDR3 with reference TRBV29-1 and TRBJ1-1 gives the whole variable domain SAVISQKPSRDICQRGTSLTIQCQVDSQVTMMFWYRQQPGQSLTLIATANQGSEATYESGFVIDKFPISRPNLTFSTLTVSNMSPEDSSIYLCSGLTGGTEAFFGQGTRLTVV.

This clonotype was counted a few times. J is TRBJ2-7 and V is TRBV20-1; 11 bases are a match to TRBD2. V lost 1 base to trimming and J lost 3 bases; unmatched junction nucleotides: 8. This CDR3 has 16 amino acids. Germline V gives CDR1 DFQATT, CDR2 SNEGSKA (reference sequence). CDR3 DNA sequence: TGCAGTGCTAGAGCCTTAGGGCTAGCGGGAGGCTACGAGCAGTACTTC. This codes for CSARALGLAGGYEQYF.

The V and J genes are TRBV7-3 and TRBJ1-1; TRBD1 might be the D (6 bases). This CDR3 is 13 amino acids long. Germline values: CDR1 SGHTA, CDR2 FQGTGA. Trimming removed 5 bases from V and 4 bases from J, with 11 bases in between. DNA for the CDR3: TGTGCCAGCAGCAGGGGGGTTTCCACTGAAGCTTTCTTT. It encodes CASSRGVSTEAFF.

The V call is TRBV5-5, the J call TRBJ1-1; 7 positions agree with TRBD1. Germline CDR1 SGHKS, CDR2 YYEKEE (reference sequence). The ends lost 3 bases at V and 8 bases at J; junction bases unmatched: 4. The CDR3 loop spans 12 amino acids. CDR3 sequence reads: CASSWRTGEAFF. The CDR3, as DNA: TGTGCCAGCAGCTGGAGGACAGGCGAAGCTTTCTTT.